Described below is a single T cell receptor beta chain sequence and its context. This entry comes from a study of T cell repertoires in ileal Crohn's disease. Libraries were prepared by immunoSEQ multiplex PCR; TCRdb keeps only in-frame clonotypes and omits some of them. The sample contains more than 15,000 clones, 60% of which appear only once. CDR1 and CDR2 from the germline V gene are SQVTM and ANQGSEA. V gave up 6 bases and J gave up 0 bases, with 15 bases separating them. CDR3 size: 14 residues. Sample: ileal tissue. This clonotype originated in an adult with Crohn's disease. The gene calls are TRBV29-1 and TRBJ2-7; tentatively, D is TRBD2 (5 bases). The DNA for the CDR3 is TGCAGCGTAACCGGACTGGAAAGCTCCTACGAGCAGTACTTC. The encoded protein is CSVTGLESSYEQYF.